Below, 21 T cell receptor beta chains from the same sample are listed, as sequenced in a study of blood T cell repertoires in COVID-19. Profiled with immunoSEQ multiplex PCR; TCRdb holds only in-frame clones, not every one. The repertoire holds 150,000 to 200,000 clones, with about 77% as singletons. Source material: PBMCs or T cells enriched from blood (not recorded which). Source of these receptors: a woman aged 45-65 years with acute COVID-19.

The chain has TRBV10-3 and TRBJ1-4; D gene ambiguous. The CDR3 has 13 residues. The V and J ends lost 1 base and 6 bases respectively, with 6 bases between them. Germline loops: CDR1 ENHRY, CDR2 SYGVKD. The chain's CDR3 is CAISEFSDEKLFF. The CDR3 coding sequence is TGTGCCATCAGTGAGTTTAGTGATGAAAAACTGTTTTTT.

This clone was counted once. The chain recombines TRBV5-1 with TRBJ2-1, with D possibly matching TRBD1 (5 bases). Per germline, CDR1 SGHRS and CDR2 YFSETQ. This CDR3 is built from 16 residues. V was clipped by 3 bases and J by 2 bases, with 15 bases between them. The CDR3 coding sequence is TGCGCCAGCAGCTCGGCGGTTGGGGCCGCCTACAATGAGCAGTTCTTC. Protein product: CASSSAVGAAYNEQFF.

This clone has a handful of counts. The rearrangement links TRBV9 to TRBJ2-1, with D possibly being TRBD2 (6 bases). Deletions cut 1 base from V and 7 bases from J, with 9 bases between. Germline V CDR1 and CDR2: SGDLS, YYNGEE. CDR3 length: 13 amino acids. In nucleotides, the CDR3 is TGTGCCAGCAGCGTAATAGGAGGGAATGAGCAGTTCTTC. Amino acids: CASSVIGGNEQFF.

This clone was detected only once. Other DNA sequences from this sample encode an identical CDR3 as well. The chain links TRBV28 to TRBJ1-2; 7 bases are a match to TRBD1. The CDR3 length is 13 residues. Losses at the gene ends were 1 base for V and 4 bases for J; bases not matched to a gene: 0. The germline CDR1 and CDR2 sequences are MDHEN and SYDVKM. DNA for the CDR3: TGTGCCAGCAGTTTATCAGGGGGCTATGGCTACACCTTC. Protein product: CASSLSGGYGYTF.

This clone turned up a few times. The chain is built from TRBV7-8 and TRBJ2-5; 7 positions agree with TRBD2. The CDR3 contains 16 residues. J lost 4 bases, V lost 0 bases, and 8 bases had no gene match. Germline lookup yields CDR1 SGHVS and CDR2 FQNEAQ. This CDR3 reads CASSLAQTSWRETQYF. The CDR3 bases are TGTGCCAGCAGCTTAGCCCAGACTAGCTGGCGAGAGACCCAGTACTTC.

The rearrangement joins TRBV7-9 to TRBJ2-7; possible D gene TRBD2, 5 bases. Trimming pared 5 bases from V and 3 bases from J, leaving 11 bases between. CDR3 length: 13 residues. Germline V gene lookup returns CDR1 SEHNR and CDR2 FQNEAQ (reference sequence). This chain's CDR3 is CASSEGRHYEQYV. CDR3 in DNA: TGTGCCAGCAGCGAGGGCCGTCACTACGAGCAGTACGTC.

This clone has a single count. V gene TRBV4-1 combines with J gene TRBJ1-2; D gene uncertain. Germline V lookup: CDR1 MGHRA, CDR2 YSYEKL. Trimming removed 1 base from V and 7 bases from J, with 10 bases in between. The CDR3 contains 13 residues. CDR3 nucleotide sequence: TGCGCCAGCAGCCAAGCCCTCCCCAGTGGCTACACCTTC. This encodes CASSQALPSGYTF.

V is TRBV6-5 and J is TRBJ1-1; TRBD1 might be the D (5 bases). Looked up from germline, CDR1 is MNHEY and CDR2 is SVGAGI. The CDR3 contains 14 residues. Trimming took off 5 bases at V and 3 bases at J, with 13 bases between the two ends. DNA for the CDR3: TGTGCCAGCAGTAAGCAGGGCAGTTACACTGAAGCTTTCTTT. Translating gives CASSKQGSYTEAFF.

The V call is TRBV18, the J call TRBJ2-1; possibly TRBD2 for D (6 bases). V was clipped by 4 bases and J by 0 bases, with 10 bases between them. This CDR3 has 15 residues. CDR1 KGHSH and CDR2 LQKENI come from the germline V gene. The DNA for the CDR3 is TGTGCCAGCTCACTGGAGGGAAGCTCCTACAATGAGCAGTTCTTC. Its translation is CASSLEGSSYNEQFF.

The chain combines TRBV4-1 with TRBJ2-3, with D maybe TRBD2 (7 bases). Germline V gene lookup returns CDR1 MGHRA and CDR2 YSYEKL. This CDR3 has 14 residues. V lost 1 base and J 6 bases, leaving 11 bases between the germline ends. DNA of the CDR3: TGCGCCAGCAGCCAAGGGGGGGGCCTCGATACGCAGTATTTT. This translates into CASSQGGGLDTQYF.

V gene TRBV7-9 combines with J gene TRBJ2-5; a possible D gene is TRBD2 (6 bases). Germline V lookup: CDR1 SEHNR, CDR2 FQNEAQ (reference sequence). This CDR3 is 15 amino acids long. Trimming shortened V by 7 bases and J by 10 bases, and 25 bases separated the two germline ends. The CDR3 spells CASTPVGINVGGQYF. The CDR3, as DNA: TGTGCCAGCACCCCCGTAGGGATAAATGTGGGAGGCCAGTACTTC.

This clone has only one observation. The CDR3 loop reads CASSLDIETAGDTIYF. The CDR3 nucleotides read TGTGCCAGCAGCTTAGATATTGAAACAGCAGGGGACACCATATATTTT. The J gene is TRBJ1-3, the V gene TRBV7-9; tentatively, D is TRBD1 (6 bases). Germline assignment: CDR1 SEHNR and CDR2 FQNEAQ (reference sequence). Trimming took 1 base from V and 8 from J, leaving 18 bases between them. The length of the CDR3 is 16 residues.

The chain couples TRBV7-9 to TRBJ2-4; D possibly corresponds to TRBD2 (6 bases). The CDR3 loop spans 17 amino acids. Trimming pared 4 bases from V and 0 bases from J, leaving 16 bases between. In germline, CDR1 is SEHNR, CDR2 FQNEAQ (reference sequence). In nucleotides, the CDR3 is TGTGCCAGCAGCTCCCCATGGGGGGAGATAGCCAAAAACATTCAGTACTTC. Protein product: CASSSPWGEIAKNIQYF.

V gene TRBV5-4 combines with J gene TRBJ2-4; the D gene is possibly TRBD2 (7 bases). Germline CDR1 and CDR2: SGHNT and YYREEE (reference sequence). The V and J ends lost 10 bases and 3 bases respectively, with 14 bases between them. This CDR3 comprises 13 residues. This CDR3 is CAAREGGKNIQYF. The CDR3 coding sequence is TGTGCCGCGAGGGAGGGGGGCAAAAACATTCAGTACTTC.

The CDR3 coding sequence is TGTGCCAGCAGTTTACCCTACAGAGCTTTCTTT. Its translation is CASSLPYRAFF. The rearrangement joins TRBV28 to TRBJ1-1; D is unclear. CDR1 is MDHEN, CDR2 SYDVKM, per germline. Deletions cut 2 bases from V and 10 bases from J, with 8 bases between. This CDR3 is built from 11 residues.

The CDR3 DNA reads as TGCGCCAGCAGCTTGGCCACGTTATCCCAGGGTGGCTACACCTTC. Translated: CASSLATLSQGGYTF. The rearrangement links TRBV5-1 to TRBJ1-2, with a possible D match to TRBD1 (5 bases). Trimming shortened V by 0 bases and J by 7 bases, and 16 bases separated the two germline ends. This CDR3 comprises 15 residues. Germline V CDR1 and CDR2: SGHRS, YFSETQ.

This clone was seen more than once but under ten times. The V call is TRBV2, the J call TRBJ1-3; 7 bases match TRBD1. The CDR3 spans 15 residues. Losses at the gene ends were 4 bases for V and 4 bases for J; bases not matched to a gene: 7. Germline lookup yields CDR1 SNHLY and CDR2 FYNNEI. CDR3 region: CASSGQGRGGNTIYF. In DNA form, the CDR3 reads TGTGCCAGCAGTGGACAGGGAAGGGGAGGAAACACCATATATTTT. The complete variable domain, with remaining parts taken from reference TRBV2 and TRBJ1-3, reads EPEVTQTPSHQVTQMGQEVILRCVPISNHLYFYWYRQILGQKVEFLVSFYNNEISEKSEIFDDQFSVERPDGSNFTLKIRSTKLEDSAMYFCASSGQGRGGNTIYFGEGSWLTVV.

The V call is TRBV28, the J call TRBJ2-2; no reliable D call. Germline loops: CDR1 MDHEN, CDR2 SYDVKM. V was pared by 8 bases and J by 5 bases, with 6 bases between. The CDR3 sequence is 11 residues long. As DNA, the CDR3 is TGTGCCAGCGGGCCGACCGGGGAGCTGTTTTTT. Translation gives CASGPTGELFF.

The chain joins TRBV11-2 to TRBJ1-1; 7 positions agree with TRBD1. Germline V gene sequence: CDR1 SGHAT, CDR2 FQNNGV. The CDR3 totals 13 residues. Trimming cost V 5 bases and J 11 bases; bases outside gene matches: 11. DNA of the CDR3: TGTGCCAGCAGCATGAGGGGGCTCGATTTGGCTTTCTTT. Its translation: CASSMRGLDLAFF. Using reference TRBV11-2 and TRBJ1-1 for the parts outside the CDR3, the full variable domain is EAGVAQSPRYKIIEKRQSVAFWCNPISGHATLYWYQQILGQGPKLLIQFQNNGVVDDSQLPKDRFSAERLKGVDSTLKIQPAKLEDSAVYLCASSMRGLDLAFFGQGTRLTVV.

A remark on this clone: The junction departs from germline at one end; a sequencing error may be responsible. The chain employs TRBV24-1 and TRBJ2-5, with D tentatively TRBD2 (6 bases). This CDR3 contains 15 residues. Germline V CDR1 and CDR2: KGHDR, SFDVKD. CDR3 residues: CATSDLDRGMETQYF. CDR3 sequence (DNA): TGTGCCACCAGCGATTTAGATCGGGGGATGGAGACCCAGTACTTC.

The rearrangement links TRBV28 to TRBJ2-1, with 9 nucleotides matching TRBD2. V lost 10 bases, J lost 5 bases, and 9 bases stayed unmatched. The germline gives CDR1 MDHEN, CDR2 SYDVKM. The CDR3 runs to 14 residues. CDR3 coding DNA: TGTGCCATCCGAGCGGGGGGTCTAAACAATGAGCAGTTCTTC. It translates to CAIRAGGLNNEQFF.